The clone carrying this T cell receptor (beta chain) was found a few times. Its antigen is undetermined. The data belong to a study of response to subunit inactivated influenza vaccine. Points from the study as a whole: Every seasonal influenza vaccination brings in few new T cells, the authors suggested.

This CDR3 has 15 amino acids. The germline CDR1 and CDR2 sequences are SGHTA and FQGNSA. Trimming cost V 6 bases and J 7 bases; bases outside gene matches: 14. TCRdb passed the RT-PCR reads through MiXCR, listing each CDR3 protein once. Found here are about 190,000 distinct CDR3 sequences, about 15% of them singletons; the top ten hold about a quarter. This TCR was sampled from a middle-aged man who received an inactivated influenza vaccine. Specimen: CD8+ T cells sorted from PBMCs, collected 5 days after vaccination. This chain joins TRBV7-2 and TRBJ2-7, with TRBD2 matching over 8 bases. CDR3 protein: CASRALAGGYVEQYF. In nucleotides, the CDR3 is TGTGCCAGCAGAGCCCTCGCGGGAGGATATGTGGAGCAGTACTTC. Based on the CDR3 plus reference TRBV7-2 and TRBJ2-7, the full variable domain is GAGVSQSPSNKVTEKGKDVELRCDPISGHTALYWYRQSLGQGLEFLIYFQGNSAPDKSGLPSDRFSAERTGGSVSTLTIQRTQQEDSAVYLCASRALAGGYVEQYFGPGTRLTVT.